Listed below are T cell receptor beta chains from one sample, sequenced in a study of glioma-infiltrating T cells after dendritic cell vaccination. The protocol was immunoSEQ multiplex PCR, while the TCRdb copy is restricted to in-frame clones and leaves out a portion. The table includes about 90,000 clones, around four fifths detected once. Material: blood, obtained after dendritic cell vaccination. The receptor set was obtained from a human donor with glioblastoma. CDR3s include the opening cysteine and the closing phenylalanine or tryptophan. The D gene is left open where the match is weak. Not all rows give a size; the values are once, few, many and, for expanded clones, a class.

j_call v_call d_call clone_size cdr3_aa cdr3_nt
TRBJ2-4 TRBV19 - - CASSQVGAKNIQYF TGTGCCAGTAGTCAGGTTGGGGCCAAAAACATTCAGTACTTC
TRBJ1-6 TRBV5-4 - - CASSPFQTGLNNSPLHF TGTGCCAGCAGCCCCTTTCAGACGGGTTTAAATAATTCACCCCTCCACTTT
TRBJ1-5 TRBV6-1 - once CASSEVLQGHQPQHF TGTGCCAGCAGTGAAGTACTTCAGGGGCATCAGCCCCAGCATTTT
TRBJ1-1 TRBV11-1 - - CASSFRGGEAFF TGTGCCAGCAGCTTTAGAGGGGGTGAAGCTTTCTTT
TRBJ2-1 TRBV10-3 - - CAIRPPESSYNEQFF TGTGCCATCAGACCGCCGGAGAGCTCCTACAATGAGCAGTTCTTC
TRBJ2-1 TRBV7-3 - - CASSLAQGNEQFF TGTGCCAGCAGCTTAGCCCAGGGCAATGAGCAGTTCTTC
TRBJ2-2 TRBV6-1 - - CASSEIQGGAGELFF TGTGCCAGCAGTGAAATCCAGGGTGGGGCCGGGGAGCTGTTTTTT
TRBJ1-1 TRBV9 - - CASSSQPTGNEAFF TGTGCCAGCAGCTCCCAACCTACAGGGAATGAAGCTTTCTTT
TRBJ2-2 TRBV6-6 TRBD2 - CASSYGGGGELFF TGTGCCAGCAGTTACGGCGGGGGTGGGGAGCTGTTTTTT
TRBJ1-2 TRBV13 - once CASSLGLARDVLNYGYTF TGTGCCAGCAGCTTAGGGTTAGCCAGAGATGTGTTAAACTATGGCTACACCTTC
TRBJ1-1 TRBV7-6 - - CASSSIGSTEAFF TGTGCCAGCAGCTCGATTGGGAGCACTGAAGCTTTCTTT
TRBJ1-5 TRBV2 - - CASSDRGPNQPQHF TGTGCCAGCAGCGACAGAGGTCCCAATCAGCCCCAGCATTTT
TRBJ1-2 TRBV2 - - CASSVGGLGYTF TGTGCCAGCAGTGTTGGAGGGCTTGGCTACACCTTC
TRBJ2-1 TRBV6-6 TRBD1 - CASTPISGGVNNEQFF TGTGCCAGCACCCCAATCTCAGGGGGCGTTAACAATGAGCAGTTCTTC
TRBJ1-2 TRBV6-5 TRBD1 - CASSPQGNYGYTF TGTGCCAGCAGTCCACAGGGGAACTATGGCTACACCTTC
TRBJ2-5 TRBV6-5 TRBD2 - CASSPGLGETQYF TGTGCCAGCAGCCCGGGACTAGGAGAGACCCAGTACTTC
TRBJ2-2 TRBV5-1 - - CASSLGGVRNTGELFF TGCGCCAGCAGCTTGGGCGGAGTTAGGAACACCGGGGAGCTGTTTTTT
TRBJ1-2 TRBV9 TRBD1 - CASSVGQGNYGYTF TGTGCCAGCAGCGTAGGACAGGGGAACTATGGCTACACCTTC
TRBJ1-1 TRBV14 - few CASSQDLRTEAFF TGTGCCAGCAGCCAAGATCTCAGGACTGAAGCTTTCTTT